Listed below are T cell receptor beta chains from one sample, sequenced in a study of control samples from healthy donors and cancer patients. The assay was immunoSEQ multiplex PCR, and TCRdb's table has in-frame clones only and misses some. The sample shows around 130,000 clones, around nine tenths of them seen only once. The specimen was blood. The receptors stem from a man aged 25-45 years in good health. Both conserved end residues are part of each CDR3. The D gene is left open where the match is weak. Size tells how often a clone was seen (once, few, many) or the class of an expanded clone, and some rows leave it out.

size,D,V,J,CDR3,DNA
-,-,TRBV7-3,TRBJ1-6,CASSHRGGFGSPLHF,TGTGCCAGCAGCCACCGGGGGGGGTTCGGTTCACCCCTCCACTTT
once,-,TRBV19,TRBJ2-2,CASSRESAAGELFF,TGTGCCAGTAGCCGCGAGAGTGCAGCCGGGGAGCTGTTTTTT
few,-,TRBV5-6,TRBJ2-7,CASSSEYEQYF,TGTGCCAGCAGCTCGGAGTACGAGCAGTACTTC
-,TRBD1,TRBV6-6,TRBJ1-5,CASSPQGDQPQHF,TGTGCCAGCAGTCCCCAGGGGGATCAGCCCCAGCATTTT
-,-,TRBV5-6,TRBJ1-1,CASSLSRGRGEAFF,TGTGCCAGCAGCTTGTCGAGGGGCCGAGGTGAAGCTTTCTTT
-,-,TRBV24-1,TRBJ1-2,CATSDTRTGDGYTF,TGTGCCACCAGTGATACACGGACGGGGGATGGCTACACCTTC
once,TRBD2,TRBV5-1,TRBJ2-3,CASSVLAGGTDTQYF,TGCGCCAGCAGCGTACTAGCGGGGGGCACAGATACGCAGTATTTT
medium-sized,-,TRBV7-2,TRBJ1-2,CASSPSGAGTDNYGYTF,TGTGCCAGCAGCCCGTCTGGGGCCGGGACGGACAACTATGGCTACACCTTC
once,-,TRBV28,TRBJ1-1,CASRLRPRNTEAFF,TGTGCCAGCAGACTAAGACCCAGGAACACTGAAGCTTTCTTT
few,-,TRBV12-3/TRBV12-4,TRBJ1-1,CASSEDRNTEAFF,TGTGCCAGCAGTGAGGACAGGAACACTGAAGCTTTCTTT
-,-,TRBV30,TRBJ1-2,CAWSPRTPRRYGYTF,TGTGCCTGGAGTCCGCGGACACCGCGGAGGTATGGCTACACCTTC
-,-,TRBV4-1,TRBJ1-5,CASSRSRQGNQPQHF,TGCGCCAGCAGCCGCTCGAGACAGGGCAATCAGCCCCAGCATTTT
-,TRBD1,TRBV2,TRBJ2-2,CASMGQTTGELFF,TGTGCCAGCATGGGACAGACCACCGGGGAGCTGTTTTTT
-,-,TRBV7-2,TRBJ2-3,CASRRGDYTDTQYF,TGTGCCAGCAGAAGGGGGGACTACACAGATACGCAGTATTTT
-,-,TRBV12-3/TRBV12-4,TRBJ1-2,CASSLRVFMGYTF,TGTGCCAGCAGTTTGAGGGTTTTCATGGGCTACACCTTC
-,-,TRBV29-1,TRBJ2-2,CSVEDRGAGELFF,TGCAGCGTTGAAGATCGAGGGGCCGGGGAGCTGTTTTTT
-,-,TRBV5-1,TRBJ2-1,CASSRDSSSYNEQFF,TGCGCCAGCAGCAGGGACTCGAGCTCCTACAATGAGCAGTTCTTC
-,-,TRBV19,TRBJ2-1,CASTTLGSGQFF,TGTGCCAGTACCACCTTGGGGAGTGGGCAGTTCTTC
-,-,TRBV9,TRBJ1-2,CASTPRKYGHTF,TGTGCCAGCACCCCAAGGAAGTATGGCCACACCTTC
-,-,TRBV14,TRBJ1-2,CASSPRWTADGQRYTF,TGTGCCAGCAGCCCTAGATGGACAGCGGACGGCCAACGCTACACCTTC
few,-,TRBV24-1,TRBJ1-2,CATSDLFGYTF,TGTGCCACCAGTGATTTGTTTGGCTACACCTTC
few,TRBD1,TRBV2,TRBJ1-4,CASKAGTGDEKLFF,TGTGCCAGCAAGGCAGGGACAGGGGATGAAAAACTGTTTTTT
-,TRBD1,TRBV11-2,TRBJ2-7,CASSLTRTGSPSTVEQYF,TGTGCCAGCAGCTTAACCCGGACAGGGTCCCCCTCTACAGTCGAGCAGTACTTC
-,-,TRBV3-1/TRBV3-2,TRBJ2-2,CASSLRTPTGELFF,TGTGCCAGCAGCCTCCGGACCCCCACCGGGGAGCTGTTTTTT
-,TRBD1,TRBV2,TRBJ2-3,CASSADRTSTDTQYF,TGTGCCAGCAGTGCGGACAGGACTAGCACAGATACGCAGTATTTT
-,-,TRBV11-2,TRBJ2-5,CASSLGERAPETQYF,TGTGCCAGCAGCTTAGGCGAACGGGCGCCCGAGACCCAGTACTTC
once,TRBD1,TRBV9,TRBJ2-2,CASSWGTGDTGELFF,TGTGCCAGCAGCTGGGGGACAGGAGACACCGGGGAGCTGTTTTTT
-,-,TRBV29-1,TRBJ1-2,CSARPPGGYGYTF,TGCAGCGCCCGCCCACCGGGAGGCTATGGCTACACCTTC
-,-,TRBV4-1,TRBJ1-1,CASSQERVGDTEAFF,TGCGCCAGCAGCCAAGAGAGGGTTGGGGACACTGAAGCTTTCTTT
-,-,TRBV24-1,TRBJ1-6,CATSDGELYNSPLHF,TGTGCCACCAGTGATGGCGAACTGTATAATTCACCCCTCCACTTT